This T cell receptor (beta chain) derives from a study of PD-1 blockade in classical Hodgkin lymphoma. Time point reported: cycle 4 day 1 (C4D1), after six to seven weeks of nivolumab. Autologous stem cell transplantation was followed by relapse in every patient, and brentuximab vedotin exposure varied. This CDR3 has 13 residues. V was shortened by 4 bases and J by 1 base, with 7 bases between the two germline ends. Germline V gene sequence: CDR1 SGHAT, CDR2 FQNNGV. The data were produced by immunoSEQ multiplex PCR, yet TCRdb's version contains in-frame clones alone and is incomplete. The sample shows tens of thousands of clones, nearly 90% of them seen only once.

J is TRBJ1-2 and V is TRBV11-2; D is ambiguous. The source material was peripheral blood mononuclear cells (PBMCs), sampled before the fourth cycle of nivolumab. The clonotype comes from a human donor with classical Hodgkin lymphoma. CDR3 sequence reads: CASSSIYNYGYTF. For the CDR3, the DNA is TGTGCCAGCAGCTCAATCTATAACTATGGCTACACCTTC.